Included here is one T cell receptor beta chain sequence, with context. Its antigen is unknown. The data were taken from a study of shared clonotypes between healthy human individuals. General observations from the study: Researchers sampled only blood; tissue repertoires likely differ.

CDR3 length: 15 amino acids. V was cut by 0 bases and J by 5 bases, with 14 bases left in between. Germline-derived CDR1 and CDR2 are SGHTA and FQGTGA. Several immunoSEQ 96-well plates shared each subset's DNA, each plate a replicate. As originally analysed: Filtering differed for immunoSEQ, which gave only junction sequences without quality scores. The assay was immunoSEQ multiplex PCR, and TCRdb's table has in-frame clones only and misses some. From that table come the V and J calls and clone size; the DNA was used to work out D and trimming. The table records fewer than 600,000 clones, around 80% of them present only once.

The sequencing input was PBMCs. The receptor was isolated from a woman between 40 and 50 years old in good health. Some clones in this sample may be carry-over from other donors' samples. J is TRBJ2-7 and V is TRBV7-3; D perhaps matches TRBD2 (6 bases). Here the CDR3 DNA reads TGTGCCAGCAGCTTAACCCCGGGAGTTCCTAACGAGCAGTACTTC. Translation gives CASSLTPGVPNEQYF.